The 3 T cell receptor beta chains given below trace back to one sample, sequenced in a study of Graves' ophthalmopathy and Graves' hyperthyroidism (dated by TCRdb to 2016 to 2018). TCRdb shows the sequencer as Illumina HiSeq 2000. For repertoire sequencing, the TCR beta CDR3 regions were amplified from RNA transcripts. A first-round RT-PCR used HTBI primers with the Qiagen OneStep RT-PCR kit, followed by a second-round multiplex PCR, size selection and purification. TCRdb cleaned the public reads at Q25 with fastp, built clones with MiXCR and kept in-frame beta chains. Each entry merges the rows of one CDR3 protein and shows their most common DNA and genes. The sample table contains 200,000 to 250,000 distinct CDR3 sequences; only one count was recorded for roughly 21% of them. Roughly 45% of the sample rests with the top ten. Sequenced material: peripheral blood. Receptors were obtained from a woman aged 45-65 years with Graves' ophthalmopathy. Donor details come from another sample of the same person, matched by shared clones.

This clonotype has at least ten counts. This sequence joins TRBV5-1 and TRBJ2-7; no clear D gene. The CDR3 contains 14 residues. Deletions cut 0 bases from V and 2 bases from J, with 9 bases between. Germline V gene data show CDR1 as SGHRS and CDR2 as YFSETQ. The CDR3 bases are TGCGCCAGCAGCTTGGGATCGGAAACCTACGAGCAGTACTTC. Its protein is CASSLGSETYEQYF.

About this clonotype itself: The germline gene is not matched at one end of the junction; a read error may be the cause. The chain carries TRBV5-1 and TRBJ2-6; no clear D. CDR1 SGHRS and CDR2 YFSETQ come from the germline V gene. The CDR3 sequence is 15 residues long. The CDR3 DNA follows: TGCGCCAGCAGCTTTAGAAGCTCTGGGGTCAACGTCCTGACTTTC. Residues: CASSFRSSGVNVLTF.

This clonotype appeared once. The gene calls are TRBV4-2 and TRBJ2-6; no reliable D call. Germline V gene sequence: CDR1 LGHNA, CDR2 YNFKEQ. CDR3 length equals 17 residues. The V gene lost 1 base and the J gene lost 0 bases, with 10 bases spanning the gap. The CDR3 loop is CASSQALVSSGANVLTF. The CDR3 nucleotides read TGTGCCAGCAGCCAAGCTCTAGTTAGCTCTGGGGCCAACGTCCTGACTTTC.